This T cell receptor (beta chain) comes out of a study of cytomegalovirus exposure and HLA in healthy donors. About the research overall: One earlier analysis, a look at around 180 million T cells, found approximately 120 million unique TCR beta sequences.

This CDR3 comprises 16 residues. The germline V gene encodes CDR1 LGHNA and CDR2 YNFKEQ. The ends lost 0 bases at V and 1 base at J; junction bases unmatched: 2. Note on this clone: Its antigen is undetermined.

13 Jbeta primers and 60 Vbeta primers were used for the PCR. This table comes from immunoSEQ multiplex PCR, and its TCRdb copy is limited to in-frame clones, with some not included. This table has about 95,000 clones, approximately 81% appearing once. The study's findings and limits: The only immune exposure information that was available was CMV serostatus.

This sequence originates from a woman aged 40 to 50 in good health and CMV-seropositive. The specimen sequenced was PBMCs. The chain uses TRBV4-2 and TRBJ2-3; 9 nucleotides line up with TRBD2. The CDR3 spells CASSQETSGGTDTQYF. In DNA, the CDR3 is TGTGCCAGCAGCCAAGAGACTAGCGGAGGCACAGATACGCAGTATTTT.